The clone carrying this TCR beta chain was counted many times. The antigen is not known. One entry per CDR3 protein, called by TCRdb with MiXCR from the multiplex PCR reads. The data contain about 130,000 distinct CDR3 sequences, 20% of them singletons. The data were taken from a study of breast tumors, draining lymph nodes, adjacent tissues. Notes on the study in general: Luminal-like breast cancer showed significantly greater tumor-nontumor repertoire similarity than basal-like breast cancer did. Tumors had less TCR diversity than lymph nodes, more than nontumor tissue. Findings are consistent with lymph node origin and intratumoral expansion of most tumor T cells.

Germline CDR1 MNHEY, CDR2 SVGEGT. The CDR3 length is 11 residues. Trimming removed 8 bases at V and 0 bases at J, with 5 bases between. The lymph nodes were axillary draining lymph nodes from breast cancer patients. The chain has TRBV6-2 or TRBV6-3 and TRBJ2-7; D is undetermined. The TCR was taken from a female donor with breast cancer. Some clones in this sample may be carry-over from other donors' samples. Sequenced sample: axillary lymph node tissue. The CDR3: CASGNSYEQYF. The CDR3 nucleotides are TGTGCCAGCGGGAACTCCTACGAGCAGTACTTC.